These T cell receptor beta chains were read from a single sample in a study of T cells after yellow fever vaccination. One entry per CDR3 protein results from TCRdb running MiXCR on the 5' RACE reads. The sample gives about 340,000 distinct CDR3 sequences, around an eighth of which show up once; roughly 3% is in the top ten. The specimen was CD4+ T cells sorted from PBMCs, collected 15 days after the yellow fever booster vaccination. These receptors all stem from a man aged 18 to 30 who received the YFV17D yellow fever vaccine. Each CDR3 is given with its conserved first and last residue. The D gene is left open where the match is weak. Size tells how often a clone was seen (once, few, many) or the class of an expanded clone, and some rows leave it out.

DNA	CDR3	size	V	J	D
TGCAGTGCTAGAGGAACCGGGACTAGCGGCCACAATGAGCAGTTCTTC	CSARGTGTSGHNEQFF	few	TRBV20-1	TRBJ2-1	TRBD2
TGTGCCAGTAGCGAAGCTAGCGGGGGGAAGAATGAGCAGTTCTTC	CASSEASGGKNEQFF	few	TRBV19	TRBJ2-1	TRBD2
TGTGCCAGCAGCTACAGCTTCCGCACAGATACGCAGTATTTT	CASSYSFRTDTQYF	few	TRBV7-9	TRBJ2-3	NA
TGTGCCTGGAGTGTACGAAACATTCAGTACTTC	CAWSVRNIQYF	NA	TRBV30	TRBJ2-4	NA
TGCGCCAGCACTCAAAGGACAGGGGGGCAAGAGACCCAGTACTTC	CASTQRTGGQETQYF	NA	TRBV5-1	TRBJ2-5	TRBD1
TGTGCCAGCATTGGTGACACCCATTTTCGGGAAGCTTTCTTT	CASIGDTHFREAFF	NA	TRBV2	TRBJ1-1	NA
TGTGCCAGCAGTTTAAGCTCAGGGGGAGGGAATGAAAAACTGTTTTTT	CASSLSSGGGNEKLFF	many	TRBV12-3/TRBV12-4	TRBJ1-4	TRBD1
TGTGCCAGCAGCTTGGGGAGGCGGAATGAGCAGTTCTTC	CASSLGRRNEQFF	NA	TRBV5-6	TRBJ2-1	NA
TGCGCCAGCAGCTGGCAAGGGACAGGGGTCTCCGTAGAGACCCAGTACTTC	CASSWQGTGVSVETQYF	NA	TRBV5-1	TRBJ2-5	TRBD1
TGTGCCAGCAGCTTGGTCTCCGGCAACTATGGCTACACCTTC	CASSLVSGNYGYTF	few	TRBV7-9	TRBJ1-2	NA